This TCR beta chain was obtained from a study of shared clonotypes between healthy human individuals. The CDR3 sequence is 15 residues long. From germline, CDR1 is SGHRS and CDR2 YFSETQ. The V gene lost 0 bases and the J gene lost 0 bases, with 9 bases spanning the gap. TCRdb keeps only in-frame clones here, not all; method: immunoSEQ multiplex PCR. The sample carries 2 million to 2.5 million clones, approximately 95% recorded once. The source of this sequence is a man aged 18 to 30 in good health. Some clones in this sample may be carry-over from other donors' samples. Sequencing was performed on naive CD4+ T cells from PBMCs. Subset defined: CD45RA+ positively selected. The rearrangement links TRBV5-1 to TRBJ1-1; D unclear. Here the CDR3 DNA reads TGCGCCAGCAGCTTGGATGGGCTCTTGAACACTGAAGCTTTCTTT. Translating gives CASSLDGLLNTEAFF.